What follows are 10 T cell receptor beta chains derived from one specimen sequenced in a study of blood T cell repertoires in COVID-19. The assay was immunoSEQ multiplex PCR, and TCRdb's table has in-frame clones only and misses some. The table has 360,000 or so clones, about nine tenths seen once. The specimen sequenced was peripheral blood. The origin of the receptors is a woman aged 55-70 years with COVID-19, enrolled during active disease.

In its sample, this clone was seen once. The V and J genes are TRBV30 and TRBJ1-2; D unclear. The ends were cut back, 1 base at V and 5 bases at J, with 14 bases in the middle. This CDR3 comprises 14 residues. Germline V gives CDR1 GTSNPN, CDR2 SVGIG (reference sequence). CDR3 sequence reads: CAWSGQQRLYGYTF. As DNA, the CDR3 is TGTGCCTGGAGTGGGCAGCAGCGACTTTATGGCTACACCTTC.

CDR3 sequence: CASSRENLMGGKQYF. For the CDR3, the DNA is TGTGCCAGCAGCCGCGAAAATCTGATGGGGGGGAAGCAGTACTTC. The V and J genes are TRBV7-9 and TRBJ2-7, with TRBD2 matching 7 bases. The junction had 15 bases not matched to a gene; V was cut back by 5 bases and J by 8 bases. From germline, CDR1 is SEHNR and CDR2 FQNEAQ (reference sequence). This CDR3 is 15 amino acids long.

This chain uses TRBV27 with TRBJ2-2, with TRBD1 matching over 10 bases. Trimming took 6 bases from V and 5 from J; bases not matched to a gene: 6. CDR1 is MNHEY, CDR2 SMNVEV, per germline (reference sequence). The CDR3 loop spans 15 amino acids. The CDR3 is CASSRDRGPTGELFF. The CDR3 DNA is TGTGCCAGCAGCCGCGACAGGGGGCCGACCGGGGAGCTGTTTTTT.

This clone is a singleton in its sample. The J gene is TRBJ2-1, the V gene TRBV11-1, with D maybe TRBD1 (5 bases). The CDR3 consists of 13 residues. Germline CDR1 and CDR2: SGHAT and FQDESV (reference sequence). V was clipped by 5 bases and J by 8 bases, with 13 bases between them. CDR3 sequence: CASSPRTRHEQFF. The CDR3 DNA is TGTGCCAGCAGCCCTAGGACACGCCATGAGCAGTTCTTC.

The V call is TRBV30, the J call TRBJ1-2; 10 nucleotides match TRBD1. This CDR3 region has 16 residues. The J segment lost 2 bases and the V segment lost 8 bases, leaving 14 bases of the junction unmatched. The germline CDR1 and CDR2 sequences are GTSNPN and SVGIG (reference sequence). The CDR3 sequence is CALEEGGQGDNYGYTF. The DNA of the CDR3 is TGTGCCCTGGAGGAGGGTGGACAGGGGGACAACTATGGCTACACCTTC.

The genes are TRBV5-4 and TRBJ1-1; D not resolved. Trimming removed 4 bases at V and 4 bases at J, with 17 bases between. This CDR3 region has 15 residues. Germline CDR1 and CDR2: SGHNT and YYREEE (reference sequence). In DNA, the CDR3 is TGTGCCAGCAGCCTCCCCCGGGAGGGCGGCACTGAAGCTTTCTTT. This encodes CASSLPREGGTEAFF. The entire variable domain, with the rest obtained from reference TRBV5-4 and TRBJ1-1, is as follows: ETGVTQSPTHLIKTRGQQVTLRCSSQSGHNTVSWYQQALGQGPQFIFQYYREEENGRGNFPPRFSGLQFPNYSSELNVNALELDDSALYLCASSLPREGGTEAFFGQGTRLTVV.

The chain recombines TRBV19 with TRBJ1-1; 7 positions match TRBD1. Per germline, CDR1 LNHDA and CDR2 SQIVND (reference sequence). The CDR3 contains 15 residues. Germline trimming cut 0 bases from V and 2 bases from J; bases unmatched to any gene: 3. The CDR3 sequence: CASSIEGQRNTEAFF. The CDR3, as DNA: TGTGCCAGTAGTATAGAGGGACAGCGTAACACTGAAGCTTTCTTT.

The table lists this clone with a count of one. The gene calls are TRBV3-1 (or the pseudogene TRBV3-2) and TRBJ1-2; 9 bases agree with TRBD1. The length of the CDR3 is 15 residues. With V trimmed by 4 bases and J by 5 bases, 8 bases remained unmatched. Germline CDR1 LGHDT, CDR2 YNNKEL (reference sequence). This CDR3 is CASSRDRGNSYGYTF. Written as DNA, the CDR3 is TGTGCCAGCAGCCGAGACAGGGGGAATAGTTATGGCTACACCTTC.

The chain links TRBV11-1 to TRBJ1-1; D unclear. Trimming left V 5 bases short and J 0 bases short, with 10 bases between. The CDR3 has 14 amino acids. CDR1 is SGHAT and CDR2 is FQDESV in the germline V gene (reference sequence). The CDR3 reads CASSTPPVNTEAFF. The CDR3 DNA sequence: TGTGCCAGCAGCACCCCTCCAGTGAACACTGAAGCTTTCTTT.

The chain joins TRBV27 to TRBJ1-1; D is unresolved. CDR1 and CDR2 (germline): MNHEY, SMNVEV (reference sequence). This CDR3 region has 15 residues. Trimming took off 2 bases at V and 8 bases at J, with 18 bases between the two ends. The CDR3 DNA is TGTGCCAGCAGTTTACTTTCGGGTCTTTTACGCGAAGCTTTCTTT. Its protein is CASSLLSGLLREAFF.